Listed below are T cell receptor beta chains from one sample, sequenced in a study of CD8 T cells in ankylosing spondylitis. MiXCR, run by TCRdb on the 5' RACE reads, gives a single entry per CDR3 protein. The sample has fewer than 500,000 distinct CDR3 sequences, about a fifth seen once. Sample: blood, either unsorted or a sorted T cell fraction (not recorded which). Receptors were obtained from a male donor with ankylosing spondylitis. Both conserved end residues are trimmed from each CDR3. The order of the fields is V gene, J gene, CDR3 protein.

V: TRBV20-1; J: TRBJ2-1; CDR3: SARVAQTNEQF
V: TRBV19; J: TRBJ2-1; CDR3: ASSIPPYNEQF
V: TRBV3-1; J: TRBJ1-5; CDR3: ASSPAGGHQPQH
V: TRBV29-1; J: TRBJ2-7; CDR3: SVVPGQASYEQY
V: TRBV11-3; J: TRBJ2-1; CDR3: AVRADHNEQF
V: TRBV18; J: TRBJ1-2; CDR3: ASSPRPGDYGYT
V: TRBV7-2; J: TRBJ1-1; CDR3: ASSRDGGLEAF
V: TRBV24-1; J: TRBJ2-1; CDR3: ATSDPRTGGKVNEQF
V: TRBV20-1; J: TRBJ2-1; CDR3: SAGIAGVFNEQF
V: TRBV12-3/TRBV12-4; J: TRBJ2-3; CDR3: ASSQVPADTQY
V: TRBV5-1; J: TRBJ2-4; CDR3: ASSDRQGAKNIQY
V: TRBV6-5; J: TRBJ2-3; CDR3: ASSLDRGRPRDTQY
V: TRBV7-8; J: TRBJ1-5; CDR3: ASSLGEIPNQPQH
V: TRBV5-1; J: TRBJ2-3; CDR3: ASSLGATADTQY
V: TRBV12-3/TRBV12-4; J: TRBJ2-1; CDR3: ASSRLPQF
V: TRBV3-1; J: TRBJ1-3; CDR3: ASSQGPEGNTIY
V: TRBV11-3; J: TRBJ2-1; CDR3: ASSLDPTLLF
V: TRBV20-1; J: TRBJ2-5; CDR3: SAKGLLETQY
V: TRBV20-1; J: TRBJ2-7; CDR3: SAIAGDPSSYEQY
V: TRBV7-6; J: TRBJ2-3; CDR3: ASSFSWQPENTQY
V: TRBV7-9; J: TRBJ2-3; CDR3: ASSLVATRGADTQY
V: TRBV6-5; J: TRBJ2-7; CDR3: ASSYSNARAGVPYEQY
V: TRBV5-6; J: TRBJ2-1; CDR3: ASSVDASSYNEQF
V: TRBV7-2; J: TRBJ2-4; CDR3: ASSFGGRAKNIQY
V: TRBV5-1; J: TRBJ2-1; CDR3: ASSLVGTSGRDEQF
V: TRBV19; J: TRBJ2-1; CDR3: ASTLGPPSAGGWNEQF
V: TRBV4-2; J: TRBJ2-7; CDR3: ASSQGSGLAGVGYEQY
V: TRBV3-1; J: TRBJ2-1; CDR3: ASSSSGYEQF
V: TRBV12-3/TRBV12-4; J: TRBJ2-2; CDR3: ASSLVKWYTGELF
V: TRBV5-1; J: TRBJ1-1; CDR3: ASSLRPPEDTEAF
V: TRBV5-1; J: TRBJ2-7; CDR3: ASTTSGTSVQGEQY
V: TRBV5-1; J: TRBJ1-2; CDR3: ASSSGTGEMYGYT
V: TRBV20-1; J: TRBJ2-2; CDR3: SAREGGNTGELF
V: TRBV7-3; J: TRBJ1-2; CDR3: ASSDRAGFAYT
V: TRBV28; J: TRBJ2-7; CDR3: ASRRPGQGFHEQY
V: TRBV2; J: TRBJ2-3; CDR3: ARGTSGSRADTQY
V: TRBV9; J: TRBJ2-7; CDR3: ASSDGLAGSREQY
V: TRBV6-1; J: TRBJ2-1; CDR3: ASRPGLAGFRSYNEQF
V: TRBV5-1; J: TRBJ2-1; CDR3: ASTPGGLTSYYNEQF
V: TRBV29-1; J: TRBJ1-2; CDR3: SARDRHYGYT
V: TRBV6-1; J: TRBJ2-5; CDR3: ASSEARTVETQY
V: TRBV11-2; J: TRBJ2-1; CDR3: ASRRSGLSYNEQF